This T cell receptor (beta chain) is drawn from a study of T cell responses to AZD1222 COVID-19 vaccine. Study-wide results and caveats: After two AZD1222 doses, spike-specific TCR breadth and depth rose versus day 0.

Comments on this clone: Its antigen is unknown.

Germline V gene lookup returns CDR1 SNHLY and CDR2 FYNNEI. Trimming took 5 bases from V and 1 from J, leaving 11 bases between them. The length of the CDR3 is 14 residues. Generated by immunoSEQ multiplex PCR, the TCRdb table keeps only in-frame clones and is missing some. The sample records 240,000 or so clones, 90% to 95% being singletons. Sequenced here: peripheral blood, sampled on day 0 of AZD1222 vaccination. The clonotype was recovered from an adult in good health. This chain links TRBV2 with TRBJ1-1; perhaps TRBD1 as D (6 bases). The CDR3 loop reads CASSRPGQNTEAFF. The CDR3 DNA is TGTGCCAGCAGTCGGCCGGGACAGAACACTGAAGCTTTCTTT.